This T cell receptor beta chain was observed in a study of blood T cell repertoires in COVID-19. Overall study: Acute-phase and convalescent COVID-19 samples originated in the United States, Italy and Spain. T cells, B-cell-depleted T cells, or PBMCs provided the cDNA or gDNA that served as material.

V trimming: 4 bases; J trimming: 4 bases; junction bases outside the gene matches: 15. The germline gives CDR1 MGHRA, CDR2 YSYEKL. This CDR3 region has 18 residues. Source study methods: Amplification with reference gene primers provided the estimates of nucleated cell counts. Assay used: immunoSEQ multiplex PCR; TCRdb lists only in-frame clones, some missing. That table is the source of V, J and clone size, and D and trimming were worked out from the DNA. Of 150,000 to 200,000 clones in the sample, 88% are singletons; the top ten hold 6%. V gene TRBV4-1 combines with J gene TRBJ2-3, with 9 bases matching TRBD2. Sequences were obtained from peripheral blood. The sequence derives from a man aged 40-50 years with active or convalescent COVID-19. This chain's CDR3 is CASSRGVLNSGSADTQYF. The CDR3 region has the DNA TGCGCCAGCAGCCGGGGAGTACTAAATAGCGGGAGTGCAGATACGCAGTATTTT.